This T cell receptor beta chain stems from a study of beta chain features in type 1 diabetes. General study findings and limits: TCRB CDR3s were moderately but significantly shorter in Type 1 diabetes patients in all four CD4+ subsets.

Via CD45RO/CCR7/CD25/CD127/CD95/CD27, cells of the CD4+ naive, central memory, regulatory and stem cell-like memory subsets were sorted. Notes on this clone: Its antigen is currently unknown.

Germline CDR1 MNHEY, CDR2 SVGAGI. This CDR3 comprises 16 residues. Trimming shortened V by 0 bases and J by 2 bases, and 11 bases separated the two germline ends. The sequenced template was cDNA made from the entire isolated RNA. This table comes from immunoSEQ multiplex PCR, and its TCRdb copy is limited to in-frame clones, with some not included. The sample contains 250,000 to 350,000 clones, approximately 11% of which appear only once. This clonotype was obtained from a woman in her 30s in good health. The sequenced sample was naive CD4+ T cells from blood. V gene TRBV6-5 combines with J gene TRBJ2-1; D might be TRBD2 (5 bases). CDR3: CASSYSRVSTYNEQFF. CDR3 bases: TGTGCCAGCAGTTACTCGAGGGTATCGACCTACAATGAGCAGTTCTTC.